The 32 T cell receptor beta chains listed next were all sequenced from one sample in a study of Ad26.COV2.S vaccination and SARS-CoV-2 variants. The protocol was immunoSEQ multiplex PCR, while the TCRdb copy is restricted to in-frame clones and leaves out a portion. Among some 340,000 clones, approximately 80% were seen once, and the ten largest hold roughly 2%. Sample treatment: some 19 received Ad26.COV2.S at low or high dose, single or two shots; a few received placebo; per-sample allocation not given. Samples analyzed were those drawn on day 63 after the first vaccine or placebo injection. This specimen consisted of peripheral blood, obtained in a trial of Ad26.COV2.S vaccine versus placebo. The source of these receptors is a person aged 18 to 59 who received the Ad26.COV2.S COVID-19 vaccine or a placebo.

This sequence joins TRBV5-8 and TRBJ1-2; D perhaps matches TRBD1 (5 bases). This CDR3 spans 13 amino acids. V lost 2 bases and J lost 4, with 9 bases in between. CDR1 and CDR2 from the germline V gene are SGHTS and YDEGEE. DNA of the CDR3: TGTGCCAGCAGCTTTGAGGGGCCCTATGGCTACACCTTC. Translated, it gives CASSFEGPYGYTF. Drawing the rest from reference TRBV5-8 and TRBJ1-2, the complete variable domain is EAGVTQSPTHLIKTRGQQATLRCSPISGHTSVYWYQQALGLGLQFLLWYDEGEERNRGNFPPRFSGRQFPNYSSELNVNALELEDSALYLCASSFEGPYGYTFGSGTRLTVV.

The rearrangement joins TRBV5-1 to TRBJ2-7; D uncertain. CDR1 and CDR2 (germline): SGHRS, YFSETQ. Between the trimmed V and J ends, which lost 3 bases and 0 bases, there was a span of 4 bases. There are 12 residues in the CDR3. The CDR3 region is CASSYYSYEQYF. The CDR3 coding sequence is TGCGCCAGCAGCTATTACTCCTACGAGCAGTACTTC.

This clone was found once. The rearrangement uses TRBV4-2 and TRBJ1-5, with D unclear. The germline V gene has CDR1 LGHNA and CDR2 YNFKEQ. V was clipped by 4 bases and J by 5 bases, with 12 bases between them. The CDR3 covers 14 residues. CDR3 nucleotide sequence: TGTGCCAGCAGCCTATCAGCAGGATATCAGCCCCAGCATTTT. Translating gives CASSLSAGYQPQHF.

The chain recombines TRBV9 with TRBJ2-1; perhaps TRBD1 as D (6 bases). V lost 0 bases to trimming and J lost 1 base, with 11 bases between them. The CDR3 contains 16 residues. Looked up from germline, CDR1 is SGDLS and CDR2 is YYNGEE. As DNA, the CDR3 is TGTGCCAGCAGCGTAGACGACAGGATTTCCTACAATGAGCAGTTCTTC. It is translated as CASSVDDRISYNEQFF.

The chain carries TRBV5-1 and TRBJ2-2; 10 nucleotides align to TRBD2. CDR3 length: 18 amino acids. Germline-derived CDR1 and CDR2 are SGHRS and YFSETQ. The V gene end was trimmed by 2 bases and the J gene end by 0 bases; junction bases not matched to a gene: 7. In DNA form, the CDR3 reads TGCGCCAGCAGCTTCGGACTAGCGGTCCACGCGAACACCGGGGAGCTGTTTTTT. It encodes CASSFGLAVHANTGELFF.

The genes are TRBV30 and TRBJ2-7, with D unclear. The length of the CDR3 is 12 residues. Germline CDR1 GTSNPN, CDR2 SVGIG (reference sequence). V shed 1 base and J shed 7 bases, with 11 bases lying between them. The CDR3 DNA reads as TGTGCCTGGAGTGCCCTAGGTGGGGAGCAGTACTTC. As protein: CAWSALGGEQYF.

In this sample, this clone turned up a few times. J is TRBJ1-2 and V is TRBV5-1; D is unresolved. This CDR3 region has 15 residues. Between the trimmed V and J ends, which lost 2 bases and 8 bases, there was a span of 19 bases. In germline, CDR1 is SGHRS, CDR2 YFSETQ. CDR3 nucleotide sequence: TGCGCCAGCAGCTTTGGCCCCAGGCTAGGTGGGGGCTACACCTTC. It codes for CASSFGPRLGGGYTF.

The chain links TRBV7-2 to TRBJ2-7; 10 nucleotides align to TRBD2. After removal of 2 bases from V and 0 bases from J, the junction contained 7 bases not matched to a gene. CDR1 SGHTA and CDR2 FQGNSA come from the germline V gene. CDR3 length: 17 residues. CDR3 coding DNA: TGTGCCAGCAGCTTATCTAGCGGGGGCTCTAGCTCCTACGAGCAGTACTTC. It is translated as CASSLSSGGSSSYEQYF.

The genes are TRBV6-9 and TRBJ2-1; 7 bases map to TRBD1. Per the germline V gene, CDR1 is MNHGY and CDR2 is SVAAGI. This CDR3 spans 14 amino acids. The J segment lost 8 bases and the V segment lost 9 bases, leaving 13 bases of the junction unmatched. CDR3 loop: CASLNRGSGYEQFF. For the CDR3, the DNA is TGTGCCAGTCTGAACAGGGGAAGTGGCTATGAGCAGTTCTTC.

This sequence joins TRBV3-1 (or the pseudogene TRBV3-2) and TRBJ2-1; 7 bases are a match to TRBD2. The CDR3 has 21 residues. Trimming took 0 bases from V and 0 from J; bases not matched to a gene: 17. CDR1 and CDR2 (germline): LGHDT, YNNKEL (reference sequence). CDR3 DNA sequence: TGTGCCAGCAGCCAAGATCCCGGGGGGACCCGGCTTATAATCTCCTACAATGAGCAGTTCTTC. Amino acids: CASSQDPGGTRLIISYNEQFF.

The chain carries TRBV5-6 and TRBJ1-6; no definite D call. Germline CDR1 reads SGHDT; CDR2 reads YYEEEE. V dropped 0 bases and J dropped 0 bases, with 13 bases sitting between them. The CDR3 runs to 18 residues. CDR3 sequence (DNA): TGTGCCAGCAGCTTGGGGTTCGGGTCTAGCTCCTATAATTCACCCCTCCACTTT. Residues: CASSLGFGSSSYNSPLHF.

This sequence joins TRBV7-7 and TRBJ2-1, with TRBD2 identical over 12 bases. The germline CDR1 and CDR2 sequences are SSHAT and FNYEAQ (reference sequence). The CDR3 totals 18 residues. V lost 5 bases to trimming and J lost 0 bases; unmatched junction nucleotides: 8. The CDR3 protein is CASSEGTSGPGSYNEQFF. In DNA form, the CDR3 reads TGTGCCAGCAGCGAGGGGACTAGCGGGCCCGGCTCCTACAATGAGCAGTTCTTC. The complete variable domain, with remaining parts taken from reference TRBV7-7 and TRBJ2-1, reads GAGVSQSPRYKVTKRGQDVTLRCDPISSHATLYWYQQALGQGPEFLTYFNYEAQPDKSGLPSDRFSAERPEGSISTLTIQRTEQRDSAMYRCASSEGTSGPGSYNEQFFGPGTRLTVL.

This clone appeared once. The rearrangement joins TRBV27 to TRBJ2-2; maybe TRBD2 (5 bases). CDR1 is MNHEY and CDR2 is SMNVEV in the germline V gene (reference sequence). The CDR3 contains 14 residues. With 7 bases removed from V and 5 bases from J, the gap between germline ends came to 14 bases. The CDR3, as DNA: TGTGCCAGCATGCGGGCGGCCCGGACCGGGGAGCTGTTTTTT. Its translation is CASMRAARTGELFF.

The chain couples TRBV7-9 to TRBJ2-5, with 9 bases fitting TRBD1. CDR3 length: 14 residues. Unmatched junction bases numbered 5, after V lost 5 bases and J lost 4 bases. From germline, CDR1 is SEHNR and CDR2 FQNEAQ (reference sequence). The CDR3 here is CASSPWTGAETQYF. The CDR3 DNA reads as TGTGCCAGCAGCCCATGGACAGGGGCAGAGACCCAGTACTTC.

This chain uses TRBV7-2 with TRBJ2-5; tentative D call: TRBD2 (6 bases). Trimming left V 2 bases short and J 5 bases short, with 24 bases between. Per the germline V gene, CDR1 is SGHTA and CDR2 is FQGNSA. The CDR3 is 18 amino acids. CDR3: CASSLLNRSRGRRETQYF. The CDR3 DNA sequence: TGTGCCAGCAGCTTACTCAACCGTAGCCGGGGGAGGCGGGAGACCCAGTACTTC.

The chain couples TRBV7-8 to TRBJ2-2, with TRBD1 as a possible D gene (5 bases). The germline V gene has CDR1 SGHVS and CDR2 FQNEAQ. The CDR3 sequence is 16 residues long. Trimming shortened V by 3 bases and J by 3 bases, and 14 bases separated the two germline ends. The CDR3 spells CASSFERGRDTGELFF. The CDR3 DNA sequence: TGTGCCAGCAGCTTTGAAAGGGGCCGGGACACCGGGGAGCTGTTTTTT.

J is TRBJ1-5 and V is TRBV6-5; D is unresolved. The germline CDR1 and CDR2 sequences are MNHEY and SVGAGI. The CDR3 has 13 residues. Trimming pared 7 bases from V and 2 bases from J, leaving 9 bases between. CDR3 DNA sequence: TGTGCCAGCACAGTGGACGGCAATCAGCCCCAGCATTTT. Protein: CASTVDGNQPQHF.

J is TRBJ2-7 and V is TRBV10-3; possible D gene TRBD1, 6 bases. CDR3 length equals 15 residues. CDR1 ENHRY and CDR2 SYGVKD come from the germline V gene. The ends were cut back, 6 bases at V and 2 bases at J, with 17 bases in the middle. The CDR3 nucleotides are TGTGCCATCAGAAACCGACAGGCTCAGACCTACGAGCAGTACTTC. The encoded protein is CAIRNRQAQTYEQYF.

The chain couples TRBV7-2 to TRBJ2-5; 13 positions match TRBD2. V was clipped by 2 bases and J by 4 bases; unmatched bases: 10. The CDR3 has 18 amino acids. Per the germline V gene, CDR1 is SGHTA and CDR2 is FQGNSA. As DNA, the CDR3 is TGTGCCAGCAGCTTACCTCGTTCCGGACTAGCGGGGGTAGAGACCCAGTACTTC. Protein product: CASSLPRSGLAGVETQYF.

The rearrangement links TRBV28 to TRBJ2-2; D may be TRBD2 (6 bases). Deletions cut 6 bases from V and 7 bases from J, with 12 bases between. Germline loops: CDR1 MDHEN, CDR2 SYDVKM. The CDR3 has 13 residues. As DNA, the CDR3 is TGTGCCAGCAGCGCACCGGGAGTCGGGGAGCTGTTTTTT. It codes for CASSAPGVGELFF.

The CDR3 DNA follows: TGCGCCAGCAGTTCCCAGGACGGTGATACGCAGTATTTT. This sequence encodes CASSSQDGDTQYF. The V and J genes are TRBV5-1 and TRBJ2-3; no clear D. The V end was cut by 5 bases, the J end by 6 bases, with 13 bases between. CDR1 SGHRS and CDR2 YFSETQ come from the germline V gene. This CDR3 is built from 13 residues.

For the CDR3, the DNA is TGTGCCAGCAGCCTACAGGGATCGCAAGAGACCCAGTACTTC. Its protein is CASSLQGSQETQYF. This rearrangement joins TRBV28 to TRBJ2-5, with D possibly TRBD1 on 6 matching bases. V dropped 6 bases and J dropped 2 bases, with 13 bases sitting between them. The CDR3 is made up of 14 amino acids. Germline assignment: CDR1 MDHEN and CDR2 SYDVKM. Full variable domain (remainder filled in from reference TRBV28 and TRBJ2-5): DVKVTQSSRYLVKRTGEKVFLECVQDMDHENMFWYRQDPGLGLRLIYFSYDVKMKEKGDIPEGYSVSREKKERFSLILESASTNQTSMYLCASSLQGSQETQYFGPGTRLLVL.

CDR3 nucleotide sequence: TGTGCCAGCAGCGGGACAGGAGGCACAGATACGCAGTATTTT. Its translation: CASSGTGGTDTQYF. This chain links TRBV13 with TRBJ2-3; 8 bases fit TRBD1. Germline V CDR1 and CDR2: PRHDT, FYEKMQ (reference sequence). V dropped 5 bases and J dropped 1; count of bases not matched to a gene: 2. This CDR3 spans 14 amino acids. The whole variable domain, filled in from reference TRBV13 and TRBJ2-3, reads AAGVIQSPRHLIKEKRETATLKCYPIPRHDTVYWYQQGPGQDPQFLISFYEKMQSDKGSIPDRFSAQQFSDYHSELNMSSLELGDSALYFCASSGTGGTDTQYFGPGTRLTVL.

The V and J genes are TRBV28 and TRBJ1-6; 11 bases line up with TRBD1. From germline, CDR1 is MDHEN and CDR2 SYDVKM. The CDR3 sequence is 15 residues long. J gave up 9 bases and V 7 bases, and 8 bases lay outside the gene matches. CDR3 region: CASNNRDRGISPLHF. CDR3 DNA: TGTGCCAGCAATAATCGGGACAGGGGGATTTCACCCCTCCACTTT.

V gene TRBV10-1 combines with J gene TRBJ2-3, with D tentatively TRBD1 (6 bases). Germline lookup yields CDR1 WNHNN and CDR2 SYGVQD (reference sequence). The CDR3 sequence is 16 residues long. Trimming removed 8 bases from V and 6 bases from J, with 24 bases in between. This chain's CDR3 is CASGRTDTYQGDTQYF. CDR3 sequence (DNA): TGCGCCAGCGGAAGAACAGATACGTATCAGGGGGATACGCAGTATTTT.

Comment on this clone: Other nucleotide sequences from this sample produce the same CDR3. CDR3 nucleotide sequence: TGTGCCAGCAGCGTAGAGGGGGTGGGCACTGAAGCTTTCTTT. Its protein is CASSVEGVGTEAFF. The V and J genes are TRBV9 and TRBJ1-1; a possible D gene is TRBD1 (6 bases). CDR3 size: 14 residues. The germline CDR1 and CDR2 sequences are SGDLS and YYNGEE. Trimming removed 0 bases from V and 4 bases from J, with 10 bases in between.

CDR3 DNA sequence: TGTGCCAGCAGCTTGGAGTCAGCGGCCGGGGAGCTGTTTTTT. Translation: CASSLESAAGELFF. V usage is TRBV5-4 and J usage is TRBJ2-2; maybe TRBD2 (5 bases). This CDR3 is built from 14 residues. Per the germline V gene, CDR1 is SGHNT and CDR2 is YYREEE (reference sequence). Trimming removed 0 bases from V and 6 bases from J, with 9 bases in between.

This clone was recorded only once. The chain has TRBV7-8 and TRBJ2-5; perhaps TRBD2 as D (5 bases). Trimming removed 6 bases at V and 2 bases at J, with 10 bases between. The CDR3 sequence is 13 residues long. The germline CDR1 and CDR2 sequences are SGHVS and FQNEAQ. The CDR3 region is CASSPGKQETQYF. In nucleotides, the CDR3 is TGTGCCAGCAGTCCGGGGAAACAAGAGACCCAGTACTTC.

V is TRBV2 and J is TRBJ2-7; D remains ambiguous. The CDR3 runs 11 residues. Germline values: CDR1 SNHLY, CDR2 FYNNEI. The V gene lost 8 bases and the J gene lost 6 bases, with 11 bases spanning the gap. The CDR3 protein is CASGFGVEQYF. CDR3 sequence (DNA): TGTGCCAGCGGGTTTGGGGTCGAGCAGTACTTC.

This chain connects TRBV2 to TRBJ1-4; 7 nucleotides match TRBD1. V trimming: 6 bases; J trimming: 5 bases; junction bases outside the gene matches: 9. The CDR3 spans 15 residues. Germline CDR1 SNHLY, CDR2 FYNNEI. The CDR3 nucleotides are TGTGCCAGCAGAGAAACGGGACAGCGAAATGAAAAACTGTTTTTT. Protein product: CASRETGQRNEKLFF.

The V call is TRBV7-2, the J call TRBJ1-5, with no clear D. This CDR3 has 13 amino acids. V shed 5 bases and J shed 7 bases, with 12 bases lying between them. Germline values: CDR1 SGHTA, CDR2 FQGNSA. The DNA for the CDR3 is TGTGCCAGCAGCACACAAGGGAGGCAGCCCCAGCATTTT. It specifies CASSTQGRQPQHF. The full variable domain, rest sourced from reference TRBV7-2 and TRBJ1-5, is GAGVSQSPSNKVTEKGKDVELRCDPISGHTALYWYRQSLGQGLEFLIYFQGNSAPDKSGLPSDRFSAERTGGSVSTLTIQRTQQEDSAVYLCASSTQGRQPQHFGDGTRLSIL.

The V and J genes are TRBV6-5 and TRBJ1-6; 7 nucleotides align to TRBD1. V lost 2 bases to trimming and J lost 4 bases; unmatched junction nucleotides: 2. Per germline, CDR1 MNHEY and CDR2 SVGAGI. This CDR3 contains 15 residues. This CDR3 reads CASSYHRGYNSPLHF. The CDR3 DNA follows: TGTGCCAGCAGTTACCACAGGGGTTATAATTCACCCCTCCACTTT.